These 6 T cell receptor beta chains originate from one sample sequenced in a study of T cells after yellow fever vaccination. TCRdb re-analysed the 5' RACE reads in MiXCR, keeping a single row per CDR3 protein. The profile shows a few hundred thousand distinct CDR3 sequences, more than 9% of them singletons. The material was PBMCs, obtained on the day of the first yellow fever vaccination. The origin of the receptors is a man between 18 and 35 years old who received the YFV17D yellow fever vaccine.

The chain combines TRBV6-2 or TRBV6-3 with TRBJ2-5, with TRBD1 identical over 8 bases. Per the germline V gene, CDR1 is MNHEY and CDR2 is SVGEGT. J gave up 4 bases and V 7 bases, and 11 bases lay outside the gene matches. CDR3 length: 15 residues. The CDR3 region is CASTWKDRAGETQYF. The CDR3 bases are TGTGCCAGCACCTGGAAGGACAGGGCAGGAGAGACCCAGTACTTC.

This clonotype was seen only a few times. Compared with germline, one end of the junction differs, possibly owing to a read error. This chain links TRBV6-2 or TRBV6-3 with TRBJ2-6; 9 nucleotides line up with TRBD1. Germline assignment: CDR1 MNHEY and CDR2 SVGEGT. The CDR3 sequence is 13 residues long. The CDR3 region is CASRWTGVNVLTF. The DNA of the CDR3 is TGTGCCAGCCGCTGGACAGGGGTCAACGTCCTGACTTTC.

The chain recombines TRBV4-3 with TRBJ2-4; D may correspond to TRBD1 or TRBD2 (7 bases each). The CDR3 totals 15 residues. V was cut by 8 bases and J by 5 bases, with 19 bases left in between. Germline CDR1 LGHNA, CDR2 YSLEER. The DNA of the CDR3 is TGCGCCAGCGCTCAGGGGGGGGGCGTGCAAAACATTCAGTACTTC. Protein: CASAQGGGVQNIQYF.

The rearrangement uses TRBV27 and TRBJ2-6; D is undetermined. Germline CDR1 and CDR2: MNHEY and SMNVEV (reference sequence). Trimming shortened V by 3 bases and J by 4 bases, and 10 bases separated the two germline ends. This CDR3 comprises 15 residues. CDR3 DNA: TGTGCCAGCAGTTTGTCGGGTACCGGGGCCAACGTCCTGACTTTC. This sequence encodes CASSLSGTGANVLTF.

In its sample, this clonotype was seen a few times. The rearrangement uses TRBV27 and TRBJ1-3; D is ambiguous. The CDR3 is 16 amino acids. In germline, CDR1 is MNHEY, CDR2 SMNVEV (reference sequence). V shed 5 bases and J shed 0 bases, with 14 bases lying between them. CDR3 protein: CASSNGPWISGNTIYF. The CDR3 DNA reads TGTGCCAGCAGTAACGGCCCGTGGATCTCTGGAAACACCATATATTTT.

This clonotype has at least ten counts. The V call is TRBV5-1, the J call TRBJ2-1, with 8 bases that match TRBD1. Trimming at V came to 2 bases and at J to 7 bases, leaving 5 bases not matched to a gene. The CDR3 is made up of 14 amino acids. The germline CDR1 and CDR2 sequences are SGHRS and YFSETQ. Here the CDR3 DNA reads TGCGCCAGCAGCTTAGGGACAGGCTTAAATGAGCAGTTCTTC. This sequence encodes CASSLGTGLNEQFF.